What follows are 31 T cell receptor beta chains derived from one specimen sequenced in a study of blood T cell repertoires in COVID-19. This table comes from immunoSEQ multiplex PCR, and its TCRdb copy is limited to in-frame clones, with some not included. There are 75,000 to 95,000 clones in the sample; 65% to 85% occur only once, and 6.3% lies in the top ten. The source material was peripheral blood. The receptors derive from a man in his sixties with acute or convalescent COVID-19.

The rearrangement uses TRBV5-4 and TRBJ2-1; TRBD1 matches 8 bases. This CDR3 comprises 15 residues. Losses at the gene ends were 4 bases for V and 4 bases for J; bases not matched to a gene: 7. The germline CDR1 and CDR2 sequences are SGHNT and YYREEE (reference sequence). The DNA of the CDR3 is TGTGCCAGCAGCCCGGGACAGGATCTGTACAATGAGCAGTTCTTC. Its translation is CASSPGQDLYNEQFF.

This clone was counted a few times. The chain combines TRBV27 with TRBJ1-2; no definite D call. Germline CDR1 is MNHEY and CDR2 is SMNVEV (reference sequence). The CDR3 is made up of 13 amino acids. Deletions cut 3 bases from V and 7 bases from J, with 12 bases between. CDR3 region: CASSFSRTGGYTF. In DNA form, the CDR3 reads TGTGCCAGCAGTTTTTCGCGGACTGGTGGCTACACCTTC.

This clone was seen once. The chain recombines TRBV6-5 with TRBJ2-3, with TRBD2 matching 11 bases. The germline V gene encodes CDR1 MNHEY and CDR2 SVGAGI. Unmatched junction bases numbered 7, after V lost 7 bases and J lost 4 bases. The CDR3 extends over 15 amino acids. The CDR3 spells CASILTSGVPDTQYF. The CDR3 DNA sequence: TGTGCCAGCATCCTGACTAGCGGGGTGCCAGATACGCAGTATTTT.

The gene calls are TRBV10-3 and TRBJ2-3; 10 positions agree with TRBD2. Germline lookup yields CDR1 ENHRY and CDR2 SYGVKD. Losses at the gene ends were 4 bases for V and 11 bases for J; bases not matched to a gene: 3. The CDR3 loop spans 12 amino acids. The CDR3 here is CAISGSSGGQYF. The CDR3 region has the DNA TGTGCCATCAGTGGTTCTAGCGGGGGGCAGTATTTT.

The genes are TRBV7-2 and TRBJ1-4; 9 bases are shared with TRBD1. The CDR3 spans 15 residues. The germline V gene has CDR1 SGHTA and CDR2 FQGNSA. The ends lost 5 bases at V and 6 bases at J; junction bases unmatched: 7. The CDR3: CASSLLGQGYEKLFF. The CDR3 nucleotides are TGTGCCAGCAGCCTTTTAGGACAGGGGTATGAAAAACTGTTTTTT.

The chain carries TRBV5-1 and TRBJ1-6; TRBD1 aligns across 11 bases. The CDR3 consists of 15 residues. Germline V gene lookup returns CDR1 SGHRS and CDR2 YFSETQ. With V trimmed by 2 bases and J by 11 bases, 6 bases remained unmatched. CDR3: CASSLGTGGRTPLHF. CDR3 bases: TGCGCCAGCAGCTTAGGGACAGGGGGTCGGACACCCCTCCACTTT.

This clone has a single count. The chain employs TRBV19 and TRBJ1-4; the D gene is possibly TRBD1 (6 bases). From germline, CDR1 is LNHDA and CDR2 SQIVND (reference sequence). The V end lost 6 bases, the J end lost 2 bases, and 10 bases lay between the germline ends. There are 14 residues in the CDR3. The CDR3 DNA sequence: TGTGCCAGTAGAAATACAGGGACTAATGAAAAACTGTTTTTT. Protein product: CASRNTGTNEKLFF.

This clone is a singleton in its sample. This chain connects TRBV5-8 to TRBJ2-5; TRBD1 matches at 8 bases. This CDR3 region has 15 residues. Trimming at V came to 7 bases and at J to 2 bases, leaving 10 bases not matched to a gene. Germline loops: CDR1 SGHTS, CDR2 YDEGEE. The DNA of the CDR3 is TGTGCCAGCTCCAAAAGACAGGGGAATCAAGAGACCCAGTACTTC. It translates to CASSKRQGNQETQYF.

The V gene is TRBV6-5, the J gene TRBJ2-5; tentatively, D is TRBD1 (7 bases). This CDR3 has 15 amino acids. Germline loops: CDR1 MNHEY, CDR2 SVGAGI. The V gene lost 4 bases and the J gene lost 5 bases, with 17 bases spanning the gap. The CDR3 bases are TGTGCCAGCAGTTTGATCAGGGGGGCCCAGGAGACCCAGTACTTC. It codes for CASSLIRGAQETQYF.

The chain has TRBV6-1 and TRBJ1-2; D is possibly TRBD1 (5 bases). Trimming left V 1 base short and J 5 bases short, with 8 bases between. Germline V gives CDR1 MNHNS, CDR2 SASEGT. The CDR3 runs 13 residues. CDR3 nucleotide sequence: TGTGCCAGCAGTGAAGTCTCAGGGTATGGCTACACCTTC. It codes for CASSEVSGYGYTF.

This clone has just a few counts. J is TRBJ1-1 and V is TRBV5-1, with D hard to call. This CDR3 spans 13 amino acids. Deletions cut 3 bases from V and 4 bases from J, with 10 bases between. The germline gives CDR1 SGHRS, CDR2 YFSETQ. For the CDR3, the DNA is TGCGCCAGCAGCTGGAGAGACGGCACTGAAGCTTTCTTT. Its translation: CASSWRDGTEAFF. The variable domain in full, with the rest retrieved from reference TRBV5-1 and TRBJ1-1, is KAGVTQTPRYLIKTRGQQVTLSCSPISGHRSVSWYQQTPGQGLQFLFEYFSETQRNKGNFPGRFSGRQFSNSRSEMNVSTLELGDSALYLCASSWRDGTEAFFGQGTRLTVV.

V and J are TRBV6-5 and TRBJ1-2; D is ambiguous. The V gene's germline CDR1 is MNHEY and CDR2 SVGAGI. This CDR3 region has 15 residues. V lost 6 bases, J lost 0 bases, and 14 bases lay in between. Here the CDR3 reads CASSSLGRANYGYTF. CDR3 DNA sequence: TGTGCCAGCAGCAGCCTGGGGAGGGCTAACTATGGCTACACCTTC.

This clone has only one observation. The J gene is TRBJ1-1, the V gene TRBV20-1; D not certain. The V end was cut by 6 bases, the J end by 4 bases, with 9 bases between. Germline V lookup: CDR1 DFQATT, CDR2 SNEGSKA (reference sequence). This CDR3 has 11 amino acids. Written as DNA, the CDR3 is TGCAGTGCAAGGGCGGGCACTGAAGCTTTCTTT. Protein product: CSARAGTEAFF.

The chain recombines TRBV2 with TRBJ2-5; 8 bases line up with TRBD1. This CDR3 spans 15 amino acids. Germline V gene lookup returns CDR1 SNHLY and CDR2 FYNNEI. Trimming at V came to 4 bases and at J to 5 bases, leaving 9 bases not matched to a gene. The CDR3 DNA follows: TGTGCCAGCAGTGCCGGACAGGGCGGAGGGGAGACCCAGTACTTC. It specifies CASSAGQGGGETQYF.

A few counts support this clone. The gene calls are TRBV10-3 and TRBJ1-3; possibly TRBD1 for D (5 bases). CDR3 length: 17 amino acids. Germline assignment: CDR1 ENHRY and CDR2 SYGVKD. V lost 6 bases to trimming and J lost 0 bases, with 18 bases between them. The CDR3: CAISLTATQHSGNTIYF. In DNA, the CDR3 is TGTGCCATCAGCCTGACAGCCACCCAGCACTCTGGAAACACCATATATTTT.

This chain links TRBV15 with TRBJ1-1; 12 bases map to TRBD1. Germline values: CDR1 LNHNV, CDR2 YYDKDF (reference sequence). Germline trimming cut 1 base from V and 11 bases from J; bases unmatched to any gene: 8. The CDR3 length is 15 residues. In DNA, the CDR3 is TGTGCCACCAGCAGAGGGGGACAGGGGGCCCTCGTGGCTTTCTTT. Translating it yields CATSRGGQGALVAFF.

The rearrangement uses TRBV24-1 and TRBJ2-7; D remains ambiguous. The CDR3 has 13 amino acids. Trimming removed 3 bases from V and 4 bases from J, with 9 bases in between. Germline V lookup: CDR1 KGHDR, CDR2 SFDVKD. The CDR3 DNA is TGTGCCACCAGTGATGCCTTTAGTTACGAGCAGTACTTC. Protein sequence: CATSDAFSYEQYF.

V is TRBV4-1 and J is TRBJ2-1; 12 bases are a match to TRBD2. CDR1 and CDR2 (germline): MGHRA, YSYEKL. V was pared by 0 bases and J by 1 base, with 1 base of the junction left unmatched. This CDR3 comprises 17 residues. CDR3 coding DNA: TGCGCCAGCAGCCAAGATACTAGCGGGGGGTCCTACAATGAGCAGTTCTTC. Protein product: CASSQDTSGGSYNEQFF.

The V and J genes are TRBV3-1 (or the pseudogene TRBV3-2) and TRBJ1-2, with a possible D match to TRBD1 (6 bases). V was trimmed by 5 bases and J by 7 bases, leaving 26 bases between them. The CDR3 length is 17 residues. Per the germline V gene, CDR1 is LGHDT and CDR2 is YNNKEL (reference sequence). The CDR3 DNA follows: TGTGCCAGCAGCGGCCCTAGATTAGGGGGAGGGGTGAGTGGCTACACCTTC. Its protein is CASSGPRLGGGVSGYTF.

In its sample, this clone was seen once. This rearrangement joins TRBV19 to TRBJ2-4, with a possible D match to TRBD2 (6 bases). Looked up from germline, CDR1 is LNHDA and CDR2 is SQIVND (reference sequence). This CDR3 spans 13 amino acids. CDR3 bases: TGTGGCACCTCCAGGACATCGGGGGACATTCAGTACTTC. This codes for CGTSRTSGDIQYF.

In its sample, this clone was seen once. The chain is built from TRBV7-9 and TRBJ2-1; no reliable D call. Trimming cost V 5 bases and J 1 base, with 12 bases left between them. Germline V gives CDR1 SEHNR, CDR2 FQNEAQ (reference sequence). The CDR3 contains 15 residues. Here the CDR3 reads CASSADTSSYNEQFF. CDR3 DNA sequence: TGTGCCAGCAGCGCCGACACCTCTTCCTACAATGAGCAGTTCTTC.

CDR3 loop: CASSQDRGSTHEQYF. Here the CDR3 DNA reads TGTGCCAGCAGCCAAGATAGGGGGTCCACCCACGAGCAGTACTTC. The chain carries TRBV3-1 (or the pseudogene TRBV3-2) and TRBJ2-7; a possible D gene is TRBD1 (6 bases). The CDR3 is 15 amino acids. V dropped 0 bases and J dropped 5 bases, with 14 bases sitting between them. CDR1 is LGHDT, CDR2 YNNKEL, per germline (reference sequence).

V and J are TRBV10-3 and TRBJ1-2; 9 positions agree with TRBD1. V lost 5 bases, J lost 7 bases, and 8 bases stayed unmatched. CDR1 ENHRY and CDR2 SYGVKD come from the germline V gene. The CDR3 consists of 14 residues. CDR3 nucleotide sequence: TGTGCCATCAGTCAGACAGGGGGTATACCTGGCTACACCTTC. This sequence encodes CAISQTGGIPGYTF.

This chain links TRBV20-1 with TRBJ2-7; 10 bases match TRBD1. The CDR3 spans 13 residues. With 5 bases clipped from V and 4 bases from J, the junction kept 5 bases outside the gene matches. Germline lookup yields CDR1 DFQATT and CDR2 SNEGSKA (reference sequence). The chain's CDR3 is CSAGGQGVYEQYF. The CDR3 DNA sequence: TGCAGTGCTGGTGGACAGGGGGTATACGAGCAGTACTTC.

This clone appeared once. The chain is built from TRBV10-3 and TRBJ1-6; a possible D gene is TRBD1 (5 bases). The CDR3 covers 14 residues. Germline V gives CDR1 ENHRY, CDR2 SYGVKD. V lost 7 bases to trimming and J lost 5 bases, with 12 bases between them. Here the CDR3 DNA reads TGTGCCATCAACGGGGGAGGGAATAATTCACCCCTCCACTTT. It translates to CAINGGGNNSPLHF.

The chain uses TRBV6-5 and TRBJ1-5; 7 nucleotides match TRBD1. CDR3 length: 13 residues. Trimming removed 8 bases from V and 4 bases from J; junction bases left unmatched: 5. Germline CDR1 MNHEY, CDR2 SVGAGI. The CDR3 DNA is TGTGCCAGCCGAGGGACAGAGAATCAGCCCCAGCATTTT. Protein: CASRGTENQPQHF.

The chain couples TRBV6-1 to TRBJ2-1; D not resolved. This CDR3 has 15 residues. Trimming left V 2 bases short and J 0 bases short, with 8 bases between. In germline, CDR1 is MNHNS, CDR2 SASEGT. For the CDR3, the DNA is TGTGCCAGCAGTGAATGGCCGGGCTCCTACAATGAGCAGTTCTTC. Residues: CASSEWPGSYNEQFF.

The chain carries TRBV15 and TRBJ1-3; 10 bases are a match to TRBD1. After removal of 3 bases from V and 7 bases from J, the junction contained 3 bases not matched to a gene. Per germline, CDR1 LNHNV and CDR2 YYDKDF (reference sequence). The CDR3 runs 14 residues. The CDR3 nucleotides are TGTGCCACCAGCAGCGGGACAGGGGATAACACCATATATTTT. Its translation is CATSSGTGDNTIYF.

The chain couples TRBV10-3 to TRBJ1-2; no reliable D call. Germline V lookup: CDR1 ENHRY, CDR2 SYGVKD. CDR3 size: 15 residues. V lost 2 bases and J lost 0, with 10 bases in between. CDR3 coding DNA: TGTGCCATCAGTGAGCCTAAATTAGCTAACTATGGCTACACCTTC. Residues: CAISEPKLANYGYTF.

This chain uses TRBV7-3 with TRBJ2-1; tentative D call: TRBD2 (5 bases). CDR3 length: 14 residues. The germline V gene has CDR1 SGHTA and CDR2 FQGTGA. V dropped 5 bases and J dropped 6 bases, with 14 bases sitting between them. The CDR3 protein is CASSPATSFNEQFF. CDR3 bases: TGTGCCAGCAGCCCAGCCACTAGTTTCAATGAGCAGTTCTTC. The whole variable domain, remainder taken from reference TRBV7-3 and TRBJ2-1, is GAGVSQTPSNKVTEKGKYVELRCDPISGHTALYWYRQSLGQGPEFLIYFQGTGAADDSGLPNDRFFAVRPEGSVSTLKIQRTERGDSAVYLCASSPATSFNEQFFGPGTRLTVL.

The genes are TRBV5-1 and TRBJ2-5; a possible D gene is TRBD2 (6 bases). Germline V gene lookup returns CDR1 SGHRS and CDR2 YFSETQ. The CDR3 extends over 14 amino acids. Trimming stripped 5 bases from V and 2 bases from J, with 13 bases between. CDR3: CASRTGSSQETQYF. The CDR3 DNA is TGCGCCAGCAGGACCGGGAGTTCTCAAGAGACCCAGTACTTC.